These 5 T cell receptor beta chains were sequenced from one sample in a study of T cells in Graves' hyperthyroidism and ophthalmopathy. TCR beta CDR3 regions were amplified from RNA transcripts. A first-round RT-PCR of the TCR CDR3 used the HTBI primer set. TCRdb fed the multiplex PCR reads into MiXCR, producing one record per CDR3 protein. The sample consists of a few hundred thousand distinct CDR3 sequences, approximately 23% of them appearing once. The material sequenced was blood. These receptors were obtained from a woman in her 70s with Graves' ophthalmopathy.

CDR3 sequence (DNA): TGCGCCAGCAGCCTCACCGGGACCCAGGGGAATGAGCAGTTCTTC. This translates into CASSLTGTQGNEQFF. The V gene is TRBV10-2, the J gene TRBJ2-1, with D possibly being TRBD1 (6 bases). Trimming stripped 6 bases from V and 7 bases from J, with 19 bases between. The CDR3 spans 15 residues. The germline CDR1 and CDR2 sequences are WSHSY and SAAADI.

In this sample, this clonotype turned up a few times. The CDR3 DNA is TGCGCCAGCAGCCAACAGGGGTACCCCACAGATACGCAGTATTTT. Protein: CASSQQGYPTDTQYF. The rearrangement uses TRBV5-1 and TRBJ2-3; TRBD1 matches 7 bases. Germline CDR1 is SGHRS and CDR2 is YFSETQ. This CDR3 comprises 15 residues. V shed 4 bases, J shed 2 bases, and the junction held 7 bases outside the gene matches.

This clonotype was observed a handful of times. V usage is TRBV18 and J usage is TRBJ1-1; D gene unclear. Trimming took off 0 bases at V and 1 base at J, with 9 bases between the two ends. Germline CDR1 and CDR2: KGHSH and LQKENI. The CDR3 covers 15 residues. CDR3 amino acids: CASSPPHSKNTEAFF. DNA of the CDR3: TGTGCCAGCTCACCACCCCACAGTAAGAACACTGAAGCTTTCTTT.

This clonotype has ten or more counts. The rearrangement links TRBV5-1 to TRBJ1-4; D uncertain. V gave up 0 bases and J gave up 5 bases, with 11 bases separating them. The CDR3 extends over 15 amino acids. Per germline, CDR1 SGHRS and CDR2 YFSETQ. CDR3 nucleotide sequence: TGCGCCAGCAGCTTGGATAGGCTGCCGAATGAAAAACTGTTTTTT. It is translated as CASSLDRLPNEKLFF.

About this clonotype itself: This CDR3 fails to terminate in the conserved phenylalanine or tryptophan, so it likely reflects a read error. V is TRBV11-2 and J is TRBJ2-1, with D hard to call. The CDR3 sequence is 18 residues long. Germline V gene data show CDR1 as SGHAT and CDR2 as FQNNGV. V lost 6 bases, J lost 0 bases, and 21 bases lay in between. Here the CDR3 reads CASSSPRGGLSSYNEQFL. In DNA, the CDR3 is TGTGCCAGCAGTTCCCCCAGAGGTGGCTTGAGCTCCTACAATGAGCAGTTCTTA.